Below are 26 T cell receptor beta chains sequenced from a single sample in a study of identical twins. Each CDR3 protein gets one entry after TCRdb re-called the 5' RACE reads with MiXCR. In the table there are 1,800,000 or so distinct CDR3 sequences, less than 35% of which are singletons. Sequencing was carried out using cord blood. These receptors were obtained from a newborn girl in good health.

This clonotype came up a few times. The V call is TRBV9, the J call TRBJ2-5; possible D gene TRBD1, 6 bases. Gene TRBJ2-7 matches the end of the DNA better, so the J call may be wrong. Germline CDR1 and CDR2: SGDLS and YYNGEE. The CDR3 extends over 14 amino acids. The CDR3 reads CASSVAPTGFEQYF. The CDR3 nucleotides are TGTGCCAGCAGCGTAGCCCCCACAGGGTTCGAGCAGTACTTC.

V gene TRBV5-1 combines with J gene TRBJ2-3, with 9 positions matching TRBD2. The CDR3 is 15 residues long. J was trimmed by 3 bases and V by 4 bases; bases with no gene match: 6. Germline CDR1 reads SGHRS; CDR2 reads YFSETQ. This CDR3 is CASSGGGALTDTQYF. The DNA of the CDR3 is TGCGCCAGCAGCGGCGGGGGGGCCTTGACAGATACGCAGTATTTT.

This clonotype was observed a handful of times. The chain is built from TRBV20-1 and TRBJ1-5; D gene unclear. The V end lost 0 bases, the J end lost 4 bases, and 13 bases lay between the germline ends. The CDR3 length is 15 residues. Germline V gene sequence: CDR1 DFQATT, CDR2 SNEGSKA (reference sequence). CDR3 sequence (DNA): TGCAGTGCTAGAGATACCTGGGAGAGTAATCAGCCCCAGCATTTT. Amino acids: CSARDTWESNQPQHF.

This clonotype was found a few times. CDR3 DNA: TGCGCCAGCAGCTCGACGGTCGGGGTGGCTTCAGGAAACACCATATATTTT. Encoded protein: CASSSTVGVASGNTIYF. V usage is TRBV5-1 and J usage is TRBJ1-3; D is ambiguous. The CDR3 length is 17 residues. With 3 bases removed from V and 4 bases from J, the gap between germline ends came to 20 bases. The V gene's germline CDR1 is SGHRS and CDR2 YFSETQ.

The chain couples TRBV7-9 to TRBJ2-1; no clear D. The DNA end is more similar to TRBJ2-7, so the J call may be wrong. CDR3 length equals 15 residues. Germline lookup yields CDR1 SEHNR and CDR2 FQNEAQ (reference sequence). CDR3 region: CASSVSPSSYNEQYF. In DNA, the CDR3 is TGTGCCAGCAGCGTCTCCCCGAGCTCCTACAATGAGCAGTACTTC.

The chain uses TRBV20-1 and TRBJ1-5; 10 bases line up with TRBD1. The CDR3 is 15 amino acids. With 3 bases clipped from V and 2 bases from J, the junction kept 4 bases outside the gene matches. Germline-derived CDR1 and CDR2 are DFQATT and SNEGSKA (reference sequence). The CDR3 nucleotides read TGCAGTGCTAGCGAGGGGACAGGGGGCAATCAGCCCCAGCATTTT. Its protein is CSASEGTGGNQPQHF.

The rearrangement links TRBV20-1 to TRBJ2-7, with D unclear. Germline values: CDR1 DFQATT, CDR2 SNEGSKA (reference sequence). CDR3 size: 14 residues. V shed 0 bases and J shed 3 bases, with 12 bases lying between them. The CDR3 DNA sequence: TGCAGTGCTAGAGATACGCAGGTATACTACGAGCAGTACTTC. Its protein is CSARDTQVYYEQYF.

This clonotype was detected ten times or more. This sequence joins TRBV11-1 and TRBJ2-7; 14 bases agree with TRBD2. J lost 4 bases, V lost 7 bases, and 3 bases had no gene match. Germline V gene sequence: CDR1 SGHAT, CDR2 FQDESV (reference sequence). This CDR3 comprises 14 residues. CDR3 sequence (DNA): TGTGCCAGCAAAAGGACTAGCGGGGGGTACGAGCAGTACTTC. Its protein product is CASKRTSGGYEQYF.

Ten or more counts support this clonotype. The V gene is TRBV12-3 or TRBV12-4, the J gene TRBJ2-7; 8 bases are shared with TRBD1. The CDR3 is 15 residues long. Trimming removed 5 bases from V and 1 base from J; junction bases left unmatched: 7. The CDR3 nucleotides read TGTGCCAGCAGTGCCTCCGGGACAGGTTCCTACGAGCAGTACTTC. Translation gives CASSASGTGSYEQYF.

This clonotype has a count of ten or more. The CDR3, as DNA: TGTGCCATCAGTGAGTCCCACAGGGGAAAGACAGATACGCAGTATTTT. Translation gives CAISESHRGKTDTQYF. The chain couples TRBV10-3 to TRBJ2-3, with 7 nucleotides matching TRBD1. V dropped 0 bases and J dropped 3; count of bases not matched to a gene: 6. Germline V gene data show CDR1 as ENHRY and CDR2 as SYGVKD. This CDR3 region has 16 residues.

This clonotype was found many times. The rearrangement links TRBV7-2 to TRBJ2-3; tentative D call: TRBD2 (6 bases). Germline values: CDR1 SGHTA, CDR2 FQGNSA. Trimming cost V 2 bases and J 3 bases, with 9 bases left between them. CDR3 length equals 14 residues. The CDR3, as DNA: TGTGCCAGCAGCTTAAGACTAGTGACAGATACGCAGTATTTT. As protein: CASSLRLVTDTQYF.

The chain recombines TRBV12-3 or TRBV12-4 with TRBJ2-5; 10 bases align to TRBD1. The end of the DNA fits TRBJ2-7 better, so the J call may be wrong. The CDR3 totals 15 residues. For the CDR3, the DNA is TGTGCCAGCAGTTTGGAGACAGGGGGCAGCCACGAGCAGTACTTC. Translation: CASSLETGGSHEQYF.

The chain is built from TRBV7-8 and TRBJ1-2, with 8 nucleotides matching TRBD1. Germline assignment: CDR1 SGHVS and CDR2 FQNEAQ. The CDR3 runs to 15 residues. J was trimmed by 3 bases and V by 1 base; bases with no gene match: 4. DNA of the CDR3: TGTGCCAGCAGCTTAGACAGGGGGTATCACTATGGCTACACCTTC. This codes for CASSLDRGYHYGYTF.

The V call is TRBV5-1, the J call TRBJ2-3; D perhaps matches TRBD2 (6 bases). Per the germline V gene, CDR1 is SGHRS and CDR2 is YFSETQ. The CDR3 runs to 15 residues. Between the trimmed V and J ends, which lost 4 bases and 2 bases, there was a span of 14 bases. The DNA for the CDR3 is TGCGCCAGCAGCCTGGATGGGGGGACCACAGATACGCAGTATTTT. Amino acids: CASSLDGGTTDTQYF.

The rearrangement joins TRBV4-1 to TRBJ2-5, with a tentative D call TRBD1 (6 bases). This CDR3 region has 16 residues. CDR1 and CDR2 (germline): MGHRA, YSYEKL. V was trimmed by 3 bases and J by 5 bases, leaving 19 bases between them. DNA for the CDR3: TGCGCCAGCAGCCATCTTGGACAGCTAATAGGGGAGACCCAGTACTTC. This sequence encodes CASSHLGQLIGETQYF.

As DNA, the CDR3 is TGTGCCAGCAGTGCAACCCACACCGGCCCCTACGAGCAGTACTTC. Its translation is CASSATHTGPYEQYF. The chain has TRBV6-1 and TRBJ2-7; D call uncertain. Between the trimmed V and J ends, which lost 4 bases and 2 bases, there was a span of 15 bases. CDR1 and CDR2 (germline): MNHNS, SASEGT. CDR3 length equals 15 residues.

This clonotype was counted only a few times. J is TRBJ1-1 and V is TRBV14; D might be TRBD1 (5 bases). Germline V gene lookup returns CDR1 SGHDN and CDR2 FVKESK. The CDR3 runs to 17 residues. Trimming stripped 4 bases from V and 4 bases from J, with 22 bases between. The chain's CDR3 is CASSRYRDRLMGTEAFF. The CDR3 DNA reads TGTGCCAGCAGCCGCTACCGGGACCGACTTATGGGCACTGAAGCTTTCTTT.

This clonotype was detected many times. The J gene is TRBJ1-4, the V gene TRBV12-3 or TRBV12-4; D is undetermined. This CDR3 spans 14 amino acids. Trimming pared 3 bases from V and 3 bases from J, leaving 8 bases between. Written as DNA, the CDR3 is TGTGCCAGCAGTTTGCGAAGGGCTAATGAAAAACTGTTTTTT. Translated, it gives CASSLRRANEKLFF.

This chain joins TRBV7-9 and TRBJ2-1; TRBD2 might be the D (6 bases). Germline V lookup: CDR1 SEHNR, CDR2 FQNEAQ (reference sequence). V lost 7 bases to trimming and J lost 4 bases, with 14 bases between them. This CDR3 has 14 amino acids. CDR3 residues: CASTVPGGYNEQFF. The CDR3 bases are TGTGCCAGCACCGTTCCCGGGGGTTACAATGAGCAGTTCTTC.

The chain couples TRBV9 to TRBJ2-7, with D perhaps matching TRBD1 or TRBD2 (6 bases each). The length of the CDR3 is 16 residues. Trimming left V 4 bases short and J 7 bases short, with 24 bases between. From germline, CDR1 is SGDLS and CDR2 YYNGEE. For the CDR3, the DNA is TGTGCCAGCAGCCAACTGGTAGGGGGGCCCTACAATGAGCAGTACTTC. As protein: CASSQLVGGPYNEQYF.

This clonotype has only a few counts. The rearrangement joins TRBV20-1 to TRBJ2-3; 9 bases agree with TRBD2. V gave up 0 bases and J gave up 4 bases; unmatched junction bases: 5. This CDR3 spans 15 amino acids. Germline loops: CDR1 DFQATT, CDR2 SNEGSKA (reference sequence). DNA of the CDR3: TGCAGTGCTAGAGATTGGTTAGCGGGAGCAGATACGCAGTATTTT. Its protein is CSARDWLAGADTQYF.

The sample holds a few counts of this clonotype. The genes are TRBV5-6 and TRBJ2-5, with D possibly matching TRBD1 (6 bases). The CDR3 consists of 12 residues. Germline CDR1 and CDR2: SGHDT and YYEEEE. Trimming pared 0 bases from V and 11 bases from J, leaving 11 bases between. The DNA of the CDR3 is TGTGCCAGCAGCTTGGCTACAGGGCAGCAGTACTTC. Translated: CASSLATGQQYF.

The chain employs TRBV3-1 and TRBJ2-7; tentatively, D is TRBD2 (6 bases). This CDR3 has 17 residues. From germline, CDR1 is LGHDT and CDR2 YNNKEL (reference sequence). The V and J ends lost 1 base and 7 bases respectively, with 23 bases between them. This CDR3 is CASSQVGAGPFPGEQYF. Here the CDR3 DNA reads TGTGCCAGCAGCCAAGTCGGAGCGGGCCCCTTTCCGGGGGAGCAGTACTTC.

The sample holds a few counts of this clonotype. The V and J genes are TRBV2 and TRBJ2-1; 11 nucleotides match TRBD2. Germline V gives CDR1 SNHLY, CDR2 FYNNEI. This CDR3 spans 16 amino acids. Trimming took 6 bases from V and 6 from J; bases not matched to a gene: 10. CDR3 sequence reads: CASRPRLAGGFNEQFF. The CDR3 nucleotides are TGTGCCAGCAGGCCACGGTTAGCGGGAGGGTTCAATGAGCAGTTCTTC.

This clonotype was seen many times. This chain uses TRBV4-2 with TRBJ2-3; 7 bases are a match to TRBD2. Germline loops: CDR1 LGHNA, CDR2 YNFKEQ. The trim removed 2 bases at V and 6 bases at J, leaving 2 bases unmatched. This CDR3 spans 13 amino acids. The CDR3 spells CASSQLGRDTQYF. CDR3 coding DNA: TGTGCCAGCAGCCAACTCGGGAGGGATACGCAGTATTTT.

The chain combines TRBV5-1 with TRBJ1-1; no definite D call. Looked up from germline, CDR1 is SGHRS and CDR2 is YFSETQ. Deletions cut 4 bases from V and 2 bases from J, with 15 bases between. CDR3 length: 15 amino acids. The CDR3 nucleotides read TGCGCCAGCAGCCCGGAAGTCGGCAGCAACACTGAAGCTTTCTTT. Translating it yields CASSPEVGSNTEAFF. The variable domain in full, with the rest retrieved from reference TRBV5-1 and TRBJ1-1, is KAGVTQTPRYLIKTRGQQVTLSCSPISGHRSVSWYQQTPGQGLQFLFEYFSETQRNKGNFPGRFSGRQFSNSRSEMNVSTLELGDSALYLCASSPEVGSNTEAFFGQGTRLTVV.